This record concerns one T cell receptor beta chain sequence. This clonotype has more than one count but fewer than ten. Its antigen is currently not known. It has no much larger one-base neighbor in the sample; base qualities were not kept. The sequencer listed for this sample is Illumina MiSeq. Through fastp at Q25 and MiXCR, TCRdb rebuilt clones from the public reads, retaining in-frame beta chains. A single entry per CDR3 protein holds the most common genes and DNA from its merged rows. Counted in this sample were over 10,000 distinct CDR3 sequences; about 20% of them appeared once. 13% of the sample is in the top ten clones. From its cysteine to its phenylalanine, the CDR3 spans 14 amino acids. Only the CDR3 region is kept as DNA, spanning 42 bases read in frame from base 1. Based on the germline V gene, the CDR1 and CDR2 sequences are MNHNS and SASEGT. Germline trimming: 3 bases from V, 6 bases from J; junction bases outside gene matches: 3.

This sample is drawn from a study of liver allograft versus peripheral blood T cells (dated by TCRdb to the early 2020s). With regard to the full study: T cell receptor repertoires present within transplanted livers were compared with repertoires in the peripheral blood of liver transplant recipients.

Overall results and qualifications from the work: The T cell receptor repertoires within liver allografts were reported to be different from the T cell receptor repertoires detected in peripheral blood.

The TCR comes from a human patient who had a liver transplant. After a transplant, not all T cells may be the patient's own; some may come from the graft donor. The V gene is TRBV6-1 and the J gene is TRBJ1-4; TRBD1 agrees with 8 junctional bases. The sequenced DNA is TGTGCCAGCAGTGACAGGGGGCCGGATGAAAAACTGTTTTTT. The resulting protein is CASSDRGPDEKLFF.